This TCR beta chain was captured in a study of T cell responses to AZD1222 COVID-19 vaccine. Study outcomes and limitations: Per reports, nearly half of all spike-specific TCRs target regions that are unmutated in variants. A mostly white British donor set with more females was recruited, and clonal diversity was possibly underestimated.

Sequencing was performed with immunoSEQ multiplex PCR; in TCRdb, only in-frame clones are kept and a portion is missing. The sample shows 200,000 or so clones, 87% of them seen only once. A word on this clone: Antigen unknown.

The CDR3 contains 13 residues. Germline V gene data show CDR1 as SGHTA and CDR2 as FQGTGA. The V gene lost 5 bases and the J gene lost 6 bases, with 11 bases spanning the gap. Specimen: peripheral blood, collected on day 0 of MenACWY control vaccination. The chain combines TRBV7-3 with TRBJ2-1, with D perhaps matching TRBD1 (6 bases). The clonotype was recovered from an adult in good health. The CDR3: CASSLQGGNEQFF. CDR3 DNA: TGTGCCAGCAGCCTACAGGGTGGCAATGAGCAGTTCTTC.